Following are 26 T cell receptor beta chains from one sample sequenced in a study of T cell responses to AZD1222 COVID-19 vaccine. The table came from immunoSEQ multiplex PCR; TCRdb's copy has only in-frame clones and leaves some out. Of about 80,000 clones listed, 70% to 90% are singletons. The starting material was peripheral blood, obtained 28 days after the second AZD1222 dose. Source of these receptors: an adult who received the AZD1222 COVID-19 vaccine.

Here the CDR3 reads CASSLLGAQNQPQHF. The CDR3 DNA sequence: TGTGCCAGCAGCTTACTTGGTGCACAGAATCAGCCCCAGCATTTT. The J gene is TRBJ1-5, the V gene TRBV7-8; D is ambiguous. Trimming shortened V by 2 bases and J by 4 bases, and 12 bases separated the two germline ends. Germline V gene data show CDR1 as SGHVS and CDR2 as FQNEAQ. The CDR3 covers 15 residues.

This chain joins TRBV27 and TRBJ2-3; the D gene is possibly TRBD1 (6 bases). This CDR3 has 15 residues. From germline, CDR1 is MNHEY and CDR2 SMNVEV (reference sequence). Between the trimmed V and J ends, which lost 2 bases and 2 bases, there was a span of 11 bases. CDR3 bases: TGTGCCAGCAGTTTACAGGGGACACACACAGATACGCAGTATTTT. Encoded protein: CASSLQGTHTDTQYF.

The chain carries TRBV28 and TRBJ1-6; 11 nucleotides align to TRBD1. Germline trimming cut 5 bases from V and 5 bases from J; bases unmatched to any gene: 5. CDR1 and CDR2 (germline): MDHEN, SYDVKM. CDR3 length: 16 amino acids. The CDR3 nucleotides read TGTGCCAGCAGTCGACTGGGACAGGGGGATAATTCACCCCTCCACTTT. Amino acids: CASSRLGQGDNSPLHF.

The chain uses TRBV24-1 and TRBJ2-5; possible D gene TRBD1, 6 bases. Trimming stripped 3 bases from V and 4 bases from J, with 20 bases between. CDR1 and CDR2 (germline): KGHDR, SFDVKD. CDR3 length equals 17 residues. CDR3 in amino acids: CATSDLAGPGAGETQYF. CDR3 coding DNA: TGTGCCACCAGTGATCTTGCGGGTCCAGGGGCCGGAGAGACCCAGTACTTC.

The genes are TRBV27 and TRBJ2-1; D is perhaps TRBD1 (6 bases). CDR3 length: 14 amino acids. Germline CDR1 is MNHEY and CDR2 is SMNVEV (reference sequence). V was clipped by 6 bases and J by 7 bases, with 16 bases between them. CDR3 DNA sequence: TGTGCCAGCAGCGGCCCAGGGGCTTCGAATGAGCAGTTCTTC. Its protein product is CASSGPGASNEQFF.

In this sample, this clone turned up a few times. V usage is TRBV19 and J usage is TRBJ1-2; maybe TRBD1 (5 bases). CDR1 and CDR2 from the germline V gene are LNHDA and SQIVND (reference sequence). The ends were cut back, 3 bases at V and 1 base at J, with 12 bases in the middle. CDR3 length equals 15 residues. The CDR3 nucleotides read TGTGCCAGTAGTATGGAGTCCAGGGTTAACTATGGCTACACCTTC. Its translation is CASSMESRVNYGYTF. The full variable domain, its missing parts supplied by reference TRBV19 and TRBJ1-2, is DGGITQSPKYLFRKEGQNVTLSCEQNLNHDAMYWYRQDPGQGLRLIYYSQIVNDFQKGDIAEGYSVSREKKESFPLTVTSAQKNPTAFYLCASSMESRVNYGYTFGSGTRLTVV.

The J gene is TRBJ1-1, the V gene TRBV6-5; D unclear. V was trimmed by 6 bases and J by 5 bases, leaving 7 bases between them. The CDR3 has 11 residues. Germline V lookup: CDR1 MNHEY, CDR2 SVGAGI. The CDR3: CASRRETEAFF. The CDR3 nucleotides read TGTGCCAGCAGAAGAGAAACTGAAGCTTTCTTT.

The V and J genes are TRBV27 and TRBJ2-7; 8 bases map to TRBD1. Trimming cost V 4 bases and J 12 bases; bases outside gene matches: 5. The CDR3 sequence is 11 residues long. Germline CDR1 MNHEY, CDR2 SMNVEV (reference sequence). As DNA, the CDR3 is TGTGCCAGCAGTTCACCGGGACAGGTGTACTTC. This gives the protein CASSSPGQVYF.

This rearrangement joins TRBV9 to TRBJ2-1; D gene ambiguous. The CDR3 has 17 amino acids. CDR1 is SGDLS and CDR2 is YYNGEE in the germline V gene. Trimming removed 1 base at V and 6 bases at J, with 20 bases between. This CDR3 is CASSVTPRVEWGNEQFF. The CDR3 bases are TGTGCCAGCAGCGTAACTCCCCGGGTGGAGTGGGGCAATGAGCAGTTCTTC.

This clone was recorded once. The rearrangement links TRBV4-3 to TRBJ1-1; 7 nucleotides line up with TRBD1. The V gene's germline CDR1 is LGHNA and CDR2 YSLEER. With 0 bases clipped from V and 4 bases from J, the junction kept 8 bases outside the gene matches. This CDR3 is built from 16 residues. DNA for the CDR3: TGCGCCAGCAGCCAAGATACCGCCAGGGGGTCCACTGAAGCTTTCTTT. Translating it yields CASSQDTARGSTEAFF.

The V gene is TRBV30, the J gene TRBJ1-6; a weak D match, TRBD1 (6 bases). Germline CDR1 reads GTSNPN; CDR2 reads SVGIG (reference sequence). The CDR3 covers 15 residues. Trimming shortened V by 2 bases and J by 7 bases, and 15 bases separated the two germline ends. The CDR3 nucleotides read TGTGCCTGGAGTTATTCGGGGGCGGACAATTCACCCCTCCACTTT. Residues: CAWSYSGADNSPLHF.

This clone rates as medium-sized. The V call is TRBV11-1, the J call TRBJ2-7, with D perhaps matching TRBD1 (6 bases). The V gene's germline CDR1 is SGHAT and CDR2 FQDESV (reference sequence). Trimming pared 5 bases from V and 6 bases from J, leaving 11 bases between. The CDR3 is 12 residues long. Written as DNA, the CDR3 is TGTGCCAGCAGCCCACACAGGGCCGAGCAGTACTTC. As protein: CASSPHRAEQYF. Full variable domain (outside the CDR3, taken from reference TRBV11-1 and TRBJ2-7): EAEVAQSPRYKITEKSQAVAFWCDPISGHATLYWYRQILGQGPELLVQFQDESVVDDSQLPKDRFSAERLKGVDSTLKIQPAELGDSAMYLCASSPHRAEQYFGPGTRLTVT.

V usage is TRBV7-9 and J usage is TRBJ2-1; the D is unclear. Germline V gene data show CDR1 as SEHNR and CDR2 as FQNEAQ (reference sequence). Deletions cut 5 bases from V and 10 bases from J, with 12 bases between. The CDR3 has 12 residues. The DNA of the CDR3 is TGTGCCAGCAGCCCCACCCTCAGGGAGCAGTTCTTC. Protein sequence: CASSPTLREQFF.

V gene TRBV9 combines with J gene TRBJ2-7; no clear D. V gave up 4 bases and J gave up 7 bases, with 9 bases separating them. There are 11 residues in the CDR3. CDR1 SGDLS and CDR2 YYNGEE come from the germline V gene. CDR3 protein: CASSPGSEQYF. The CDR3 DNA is TGTGCCAGCAGCCCCGGTAGTGAGCAGTACTTC.

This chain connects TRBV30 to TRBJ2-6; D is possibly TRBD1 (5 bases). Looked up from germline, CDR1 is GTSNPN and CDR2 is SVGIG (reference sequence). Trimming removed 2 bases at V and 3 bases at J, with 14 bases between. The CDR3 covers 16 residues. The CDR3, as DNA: TGTGCCTGGAGTTCACAGGCGATAAGTGGGGCCAACGTCCTGACTTTC. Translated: CAWSSQAISGANVLTF.

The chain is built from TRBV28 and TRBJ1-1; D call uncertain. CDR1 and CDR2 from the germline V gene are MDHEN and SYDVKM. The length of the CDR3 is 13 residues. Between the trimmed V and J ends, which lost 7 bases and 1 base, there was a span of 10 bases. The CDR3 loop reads CASTPWGNTEAFF. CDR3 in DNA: TGTGCCAGCACACCTTGGGGGAACACTGAAGCTTTCTTT. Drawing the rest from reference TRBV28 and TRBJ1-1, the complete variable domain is DVKVTQSSRYLVKRTGEKVFLECVQDMDHENMFWYRQDPGLGLRLIYFSYDVKMKEKGDIPEGYSVSREKKERFSLILESASTNQTSMYLCASTPWGNTEAFFGQGTRLTVV.

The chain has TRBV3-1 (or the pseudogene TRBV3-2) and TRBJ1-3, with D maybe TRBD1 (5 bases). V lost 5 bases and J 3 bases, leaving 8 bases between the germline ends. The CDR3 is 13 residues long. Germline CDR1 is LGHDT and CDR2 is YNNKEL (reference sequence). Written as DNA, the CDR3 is TGTGCCAGCAGCACAGGCGGTGGAAACACCATATATTTT. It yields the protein CASSTGGGNTIYF.

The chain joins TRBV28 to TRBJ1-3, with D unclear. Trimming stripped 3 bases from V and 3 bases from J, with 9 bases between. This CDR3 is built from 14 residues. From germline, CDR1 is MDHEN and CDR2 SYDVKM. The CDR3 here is CASSLPGYGNTIYF. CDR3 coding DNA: TGTGCCAGCAGTTTGCCCGGGTATGGAAACACCATATATTTT.

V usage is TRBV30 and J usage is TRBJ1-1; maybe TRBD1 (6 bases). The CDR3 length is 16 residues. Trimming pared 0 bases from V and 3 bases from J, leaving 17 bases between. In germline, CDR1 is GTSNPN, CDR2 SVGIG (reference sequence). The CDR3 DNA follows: TGTGCCTGGAGTGTACCTGGGCAGGGGACTTACACTGAAGCTTTCTTT. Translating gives CAWSVPGQGTYTEAFF.

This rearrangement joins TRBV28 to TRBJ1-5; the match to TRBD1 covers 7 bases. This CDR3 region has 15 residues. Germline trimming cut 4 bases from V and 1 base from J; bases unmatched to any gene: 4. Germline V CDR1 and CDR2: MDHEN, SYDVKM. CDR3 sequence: CASSWGGQSNQPQHF. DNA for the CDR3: TGTGCCAGCAGTTGGGGGGGACAGAGCAATCAGCCCCAGCATTTT.

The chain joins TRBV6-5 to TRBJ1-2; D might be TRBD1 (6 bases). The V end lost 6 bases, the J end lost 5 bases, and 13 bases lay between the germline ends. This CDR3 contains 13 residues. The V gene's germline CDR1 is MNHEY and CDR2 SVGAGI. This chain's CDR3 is CASSLYGQYGYTF. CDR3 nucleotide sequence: TGTGCCAGCAGCCTCTACGGACAGTATGGCTACACCTTC.

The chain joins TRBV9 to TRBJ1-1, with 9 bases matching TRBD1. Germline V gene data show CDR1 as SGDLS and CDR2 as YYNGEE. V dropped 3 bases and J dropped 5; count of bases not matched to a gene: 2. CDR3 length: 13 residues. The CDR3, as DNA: TGTGCCAGCAGCGCCGGGACAGGGACTGAAGCTTTCTTT. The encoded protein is CASSAGTGTEAFF.

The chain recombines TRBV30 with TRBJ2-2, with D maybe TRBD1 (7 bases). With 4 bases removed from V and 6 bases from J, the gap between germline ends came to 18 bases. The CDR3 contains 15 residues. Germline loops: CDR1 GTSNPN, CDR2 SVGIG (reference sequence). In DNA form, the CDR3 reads TGTGCCTGGAAGAGGAGGCAGGGGGGAGCCGGGGAGCTGTTTTTT. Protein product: CAWKRRQGGAGELFF.

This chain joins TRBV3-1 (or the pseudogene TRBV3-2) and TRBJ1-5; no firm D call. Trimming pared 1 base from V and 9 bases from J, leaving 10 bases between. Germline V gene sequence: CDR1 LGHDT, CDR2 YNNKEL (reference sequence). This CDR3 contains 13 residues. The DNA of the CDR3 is TGTGCCAGCAGCCAAGGGTCCGAAGGGCCCCAGCATTTT. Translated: CASSQGSEGPQHF.

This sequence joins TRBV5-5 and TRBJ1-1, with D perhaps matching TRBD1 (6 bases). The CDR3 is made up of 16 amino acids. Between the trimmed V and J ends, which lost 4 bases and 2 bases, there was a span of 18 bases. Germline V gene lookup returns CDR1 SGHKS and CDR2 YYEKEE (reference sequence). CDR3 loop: CASSLKGDSVNTEAFF. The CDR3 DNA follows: TGTGCCAGCAGCCTGAAGGGGGATTCAGTCAACACTGAAGCTTTCTTT.

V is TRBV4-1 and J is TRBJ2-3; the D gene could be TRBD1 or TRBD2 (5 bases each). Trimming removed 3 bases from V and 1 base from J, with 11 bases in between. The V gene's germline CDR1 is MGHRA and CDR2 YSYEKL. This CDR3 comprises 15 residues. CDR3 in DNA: TGCGCCAGCAGCCACCGGGACCGGCGCACAGATACGCAGTATTTT. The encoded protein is CASSHRDRRTDTQYF.